The text below deals with one T cell receptor beta chain. As yet, its antigen is unknown. This CDR3 region has 15 residues. Only in-frame clones appear in the TCRdb table, and some are missing; sequencing was by immunoSEQ multiplex PCR. The table shows roughly 100,000 clones, with just over 90% occurring only once. The data are from a study of siplizumab effects on memory and regulatory T cells. Study-level points and caveats: With siplizumab, mappable alloreactive CD4+ clones averaged roughly 65% Treg-derived, versus over 25% in controls. Naive T cells seemed more diverse than memory cells; they also seemed major alloresponse contributors. Of the alloreactive clones, only a minor fraction mapped to unstimulated subsets. With siplizumab, cumulative frequency of CD4+ memory-derived alloreactive sequences dropped significantly.

Sequencing was done on a sample of CD4+ T cells sorted from blood. This clonotype was obtained from a human donor in good health. The chain links TRBV21-1 to TRBJ1-2; the D call in the table, TRBD1, was not verified against the DNA. TRBV21-1 is a recognized pseudogene. The DNA for the CDR3 is TGTGCCAGCAAGGGGACAGGCCCCCTCACAGATGGCTACACCTTC. Translation: CASKGTGPLTDGYTF.